A single sample is the source of the 21 T cell receptor beta chains below, sequenced in a study of blood T cell repertoires in COVID-19. The method was immunoSEQ multiplex PCR; TCRdb's version includes in-frame clones alone and lacks a portion of them. The profile covers approximately 53,000 clones, with roughly four fifths appearing a single time and 2.5% to 3% taken by the ten largest. Sequencing input: peripheral blood. These receptors were collected from an older woman with acute or convalescent COVID-19.

The chain links TRBV27 to TRBJ1-2, with D possibly being TRBD1 (5 bases). V lost 2 bases to trimming and J lost 4 bases, with 11 bases between them. Germline CDR1 and CDR2: MNHEY and SMNVEV (reference sequence). The CDR3 length is 14 residues. The CDR3 DNA reads as TGTGCCAGCAGTTTACAGGGCGGATTCTATGGCTACACCTTC. Translation: CASSLQGGFYGYTF.

This sequence joins TRBV18 and TRBJ2-7; 11 bases are a match to TRBD2. Germline V gene lookup returns CDR1 KGHSH and CDR2 LQKENI. V was clipped by 5 bases and J by 4 bases; unmatched bases: 13. The CDR3 has 17 residues. The DNA of the CDR3 is TGTGCCAGCTCATCGCGGCGACTAGCGGGAAATTTGTACGAGCAGTACTTC. It codes for CASSSRRLAGNLYEQYF.

The chain has TRBV11-2 and TRBJ2-7; 8 nucleotides line up with TRBD1. This CDR3 region has 18 residues. V lost 1 base, J lost 3 bases, and 14 bases stayed unmatched. Germline V gives CDR1 SGHAT, CDR2 FQNNGV. In DNA form, the CDR3 reads TGTGCCAGCAGCTTAGTTCGGTCAGGACAGGGATTCTACTACGAGCAGTACTTC. Its translation: CASSLVRSGQGFYYEQYF.

V gene TRBV7-9 combines with J gene TRBJ1-6, with 11 bases lining up with TRBD1. Germline CDR1 reads SEHNR; CDR2 reads FQNEAQ (reference sequence). CDR3 length equals 16 residues. Trimming removed 3 bases from V and 9 bases from J; junction bases left unmatched: 7. CDR3 in DNA: TGTGCCAGCAGCTTGATTGGACAGGGGGCGCGTTCACCCCTCCACTTT. Translated, it gives CASSLIGQGARSPLHF. Complete variable domain (other parts from reference TRBV7-9 and TRBJ1-6): DTGVSQNPRHKITKRGQNVTFRCDPISEHNRLYWYRQTLGQGPEFLTYFQNEAQLEKSRLLSDRFSAERPKGSFSTLEIQRTEQGDSAMYLCASSLIGQGARSPLHFGNGTRLTVT.

The V call is TRBV7-8, the J call TRBJ1-6; D is unclear. CDR1 SGHVS and CDR2 FQNEAQ come from the germline V gene. This CDR3 has 14 residues. The ends were cut back, 5 bases at V and 4 bases at J, with 9 bases in the middle. CDR3 sequence reads: CASSRGGYNSPLHF. For the CDR3, the DNA is TGTGCCAGCAGCCGAGGAGGGTATAATTCACCCCTCCACTTT.

The rearrangement links TRBV5-4 to TRBJ1-1; D not resolved. Trimming took off 4 bases at V and 1 base at J, with 17 bases between the two ends. The V gene's germline CDR1 is SGHNT and CDR2 YYREEE (reference sequence). The CDR3 is 16 amino acids. CDR3 protein: CASSPRTGEKNTEAFF. CDR3 sequence (DNA): TGTGCCAGCAGCCCCCGGACTGGGGAAAAGAACACTGAAGCTTTCTTT.

J is TRBJ2-3 and V is TRBV5-6; the match to TRBD2 covers 12 bases. The CDR3 covers 13 residues. Germline lookup yields CDR1 SGHDT and CDR2 YYEEEE. Trimming cost V 9 bases and J 5 bases; bases outside gene matches: 4. The CDR3 here is CATRLAGVDTQYF. In DNA, the CDR3 is TGTGCCACAAGACTAGCGGGGGTAGATACGCAGTATTTT.

This clone was seen more than once but under ten times. The chain couples TRBV3-1 (or the pseudogene TRBV3-2) to TRBJ2-7; 8 nucleotides match TRBD1. The CDR3 sequence is 15 residues long. Germline V gene sequence: CDR1 LGHDT, CDR2 YNNKEL (reference sequence). J was trimmed by 3 bases and V by 6 bases; bases with no gene match: 10. In DNA, the CDR3 is TGTGCCAGCAGGCCCGGGACAGGTAACAACTACGAGCAGTACTTC. It translates to CASRPGTGNNYEQYF.

V and J are TRBV24-1 and TRBJ2-3; 14 bases match TRBD2. Germline assignment: CDR1 KGHDR and CDR2 SFDVKD. The CDR3 contains 18 residues. Trimming at V came to 6 bases and at J to 5 bases, leaving 12 bases not matched to a gene. The CDR3 loop is CATSTLFQGLAGEDTQYF. DNA of the CDR3: TGTGCCACCAGTACCCTCTTCCAGGGACTAGCGGGAGAAGATACGCAGTATTTT.

The J gene is TRBJ1-1, the V gene TRBV7-9; D gene unclear. CDR3 length equals 15 residues. The germline V and J ends were trimmed by 3 bases and 0 bases, with 11 bases remaining between them. The germline CDR1 and CDR2 sequences are SEHNR and FQNEAQ (reference sequence). CDR3 coding DNA: TGTGCCAGCAGCTTTTCCCACAGACTGAACACTGAAGCTTTCTTT. Its protein is CASSFSHRLNTEAFF.

This chain uses TRBV6-5 with TRBJ1-3, with 9 bases lining up with TRBD1. Per the germline V gene, CDR1 is MNHEY and CDR2 is SVGAGI. After removal of 4 bases from V and 4 bases from J, the junction contained 5 bases not matched to a gene. The CDR3 totals 15 residues. The CDR3 protein is CASSWGQGQGNTIYF. CDR3 bases: TGTGCCAGCAGTTGGGGACAGGGACAGGGAAACACCATATATTTT.

This clone was observed once. This chain links TRBV5-5 with TRBJ1-2, with D possibly being TRBD1 (6 bases). The ends were cut back, 4 bases at V and 0 bases at J, with 22 bases in the middle. Germline values: CDR1 SGHKS, CDR2 YYEKEE (reference sequence). This CDR3 spans 18 amino acids. CDR3 DNA sequence: TGTGCCAGCAGCCCACGAGGGGGGGCAAAACAAGCTAACTATGGCTACACCTTC. Amino acids: CASSPRGGAKQANYGYTF.

The rearrangement links TRBV6-5 to TRBJ2-2, with a weak D call TRBD1 (6 bases). V lost 6 bases to trimming and J lost 1 base, with 12 bases between them. There are 15 residues in the CDR3. Germline V CDR1 and CDR2: MNHEY, SVGAGI. CDR3 loop: CASRGPGQNTGELFF. CDR3 DNA: TGTGCCAGCAGAGGCCCGGGACAGAACACCGGGGAGCTGTTTTTT.

V is TRBV7-9 and J is TRBJ1-2; 9 nucleotides line up with TRBD1. The CDR3 covers 13 residues. Germline CDR1 SEHNR, CDR2 FQNEAQ (reference sequence). Germline trimming cut 6 bases from V and 8 bases from J; bases unmatched to any gene: 7. Here the CDR3 reads CASSYRQGEGYTF. The CDR3 nucleotides are TGTGCCAGCAGTTACCGACAGGGGGAAGGCTACACCTTC.

The chain carries TRBV28 and TRBJ2-7; weak D call: TRBD1 (6 bases). CDR1 and CDR2 (germline): MDHEN, SYDVKM. V lost 6 bases and J lost 0, with 15 bases in between. The CDR3 consists of 15 residues. DNA for the CDR3: TGTGCCAGCAGCCCGACAGGCCTGAGCTCCTACGAGCAGTACTTC. It yields the protein CASSPTGLSSYEQYF.

The chain couples TRBV18 to TRBJ2-2, with D tentatively TRBD2 (5 bases). Per the germline V gene, CDR1 is KGHSH and CDR2 is LQKENI. V was cut by 1 base and J by 6 bases, with 6 bases left in between. The CDR3 has 13 residues. The CDR3 coding sequence is TGTGCCAGCTCACCACGCGGGTCCGGGGAGCTGTTTTTT. The encoded protein is CASSPRGSGELFF.

This chain uses TRBV19 with TRBJ1-4; weak D call: TRBD1 (6 bases). CDR1 is LNHDA and CDR2 is SQIVND in the germline V gene (reference sequence). The CDR3 has 15 residues. Trimming took 3 bases from V and 2 from J, leaving 10 bases between them. The CDR3 sequence is CASSIDRRTNEKLFF. The CDR3 bases are TGTGCCAGTAGTATCGACAGGAGGACTAATGAAAAACTGTTTTTT.

The V and J genes are TRBV19 and TRBJ2-7; 7 positions agree with TRBD2. The V gene end was trimmed by 5 bases and the J gene end by 6 bases; junction bases not matched to a gene: 16. The germline V gene encodes CDR1 LNHDA and CDR2 SQIVND (reference sequence). The CDR3 consists of 16 residues. CDR3 bases: TGTGCCAGTAGTCCCGGGAGCGGGAAGGGAGCTGGCGAGCAGTACTTC. Protein product: CASSPGSGKGAGEQYF.

The V call is TRBV18, the J call TRBJ1-1; TRBD1 is a possible D gene (5 bases). Germline loops: CDR1 KGHSH, CDR2 LQKENI. Trimming stripped 2 bases from V and 10 bases from J, with 14 bases between. The CDR3 spans 13 residues. In DNA form, the CDR3 reads TGTGCCAGCTCACCAACCGATGGCGGGGGAGCTTTCTTT. Protein product: CASSPTDGGGAFF. The full variable domain, completed using reference TRBV18 and TRBJ1-1, is NAGVMQNPRHLVRRRGQEARLRCSPMKGHSHVYWYRQLPEEGLKFMVYLQKENIIDESGMPKERFSAEFPKEGPSILRIQQVVRGDSAAYFCASSPTDGGGAFFGQGTRLTVV.

This chain links TRBV5-6 with TRBJ1-1; 8 positions match TRBD1. Trimming at V came to 0 bases and at J to 4 bases, leaving 11 bases not matched to a gene. The CDR3 has 17 amino acids. Germline-derived CDR1 and CDR2 are SGHDT and YYEEEE. CDR3 DNA: TGTGCCAGCAGCTTGGTTCAGGGGGCGGCGCCCCGCACTGAAGCTTTCTTT. Residues: CASSLVQGAAPRTEAFF.

The chain recombines TRBV20-1 with TRBJ2-1, with TRBD2 as a possible D gene (6 bases). CDR3 length: 14 amino acids. V was clipped by 6 bases and J by 8 bases, with 20 bases between them. Germline CDR1 DFQATT, CDR2 SNEGSKA (reference sequence). CDR3 nucleotide sequence: TGCAGTGCAAGTGGCGGGACCCGCTTCTATGAGCAGTTCTTC. Protein product: CSASGGTRFYEQFF.